Below are 7 T cell receptor beta chains sequenced from a single sample in a study of blood T cell repertoires in COVID-19. Sequencing was performed with immunoSEQ multiplex PCR; in TCRdb, only in-frame clones are kept and a portion is missing. The sample consists of some 350,000 clones, about 90% of them appearing once. Input material: peripheral blood. The source of these receptors is a woman aged 45-65 years with COVID-19, enrolled during active disease.

The rearrangement links TRBV9 to TRBJ2-3, with D possibly matching TRBD1 (5 bases). Trimming left V 5 bases short and J 1 base short, with 14 bases between. There are 15 residues in the CDR3. In germline, CDR1 is SGDLS, CDR2 YYNGEE. The CDR3 bases are TGTGCCAGCAGTCCCCGCAGGGCTCGCACAGATACGCAGTATTTT. Protein product: CASSPRRARTDTQYF. Complete variable domain (other parts from reference TRBV9 and TRBJ2-3): DSGVTQTPKHLITATGQRVTLRCSPRSGDLSVYWYQQSLDQGLQFLIQYYNGEERAKGNILERFSAQQFPDLHSELNLSSLELGDSALYFCASSPRRARTDTQYFGPGTRLTVL.

This sequence joins TRBV4-2 and TRBJ1-1; TRBD1 aligns across 9 bases. This CDR3 region has 17 residues. Trimming took 2 bases from V and 1 from J; bases not matched to a gene: 8. Germline lookup yields CDR1 LGHNA and CDR2 YNFKEQ. CDR3 protein: CASSQLRGTGKNTEAFF. CDR3 coding DNA: TGTGCCAGCAGCCAACTAAGGGGGACAGGGAAGAACACTGAAGCTTTCTTT.

V gene TRBV18 combines with J gene TRBJ1-1; TRBD1 matches at 7 bases. The CDR3 contains 14 residues. Germline V lookup: CDR1 KGHSH, CDR2 LQKENI. With V trimmed by 2 bases and J by 5 bases, 5 bases remained unmatched. The CDR3 DNA reads as TGTGCCAGCTCACCAGGGAGACAGGGAACTGAAGCTTTCTTT. Residues: CASSPGRQGTEAFF.

This chain connects TRBV7-9 to TRBJ1-2; the D gene is possibly TRBD1 (6 bases). Deletions cut 4 bases from V and 7 bases from J, with 16 bases between. The germline gives CDR1 SEHNR, CDR2 FQNEAQ (reference sequence). The CDR3 spans 14 residues. This CDR3 is CASSSQSGVFGYTF. CDR3 coding DNA: TGTGCCAGCAGCTCCCAATCAGGGGTTTTTGGCTACACCTTC.

This clone was observed at least ten times. V is TRBV5-8 and J is TRBJ2-7; D unclear. V was pared by 3 bases and J by 6 bases, with 7 bases between. Germline-derived CDR1 and CDR2 are SGHTS and YDEGEE. This CDR3 is 11 amino acids long. CDR3 protein: CASSYGLEQYF. The CDR3 nucleotides are TGTGCCAGCAGCTATGGGCTCGAGCAGTACTTC. Based on the CDR3 plus reference TRBV5-8 and TRBJ2-7, the full variable domain is EAGVTQSPTHLIKTRGQQATLRCSPISGHTSVYWYQQALGLGLQFLLWYDEGEERNRGNFPPRFSGRQFPNYSSELNVNALELEDSALYLCASSYGLEQYFGPGTRLTVT.

This clone has only a few counts. V usage is TRBV18 and J usage is TRBJ1-2; maybe TRBD1 (6 bases). With 2 bases removed from V and 5 bases from J, the gap between germline ends came to 15 bases. The CDR3 contains 15 residues. Germline CDR1 is KGHSH and CDR2 is LQKENI. The CDR3 DNA reads TGTGCCAGCTCACCAATGGCAGGGGATTGGTATGGCTACACCTTC. This encodes CASSPMAGDWYGYTF. The entire variable domain, with the rest obtained from reference TRBV18 and TRBJ1-2, is as follows: NAGVMQNPRHLVRRRGQEARLRCSPMKGHSHVYWYRQLPEEGLKFMVYLQKENIIDESGMPKERFSAEFPKEGPSILRIQQVVRGDSAAYFCASSPMAGDWYGYTFGSGTRLTVV.

The chain employs TRBV14 and TRBJ2-5, with D possibly TRBD1 on 6 matching bases. V lost 4 bases and J 5 bases, leaving 14 bases between the germline ends. CDR1 is SGHDN and CDR2 is FVKESK in the germline V gene. The CDR3 runs 14 residues. The CDR3 protein is CASSRHRARETQYF. The CDR3 DNA reads as TGTGCCAGCAGCCGCCACAGGGCCCGGGAGACCCAGTACTTC.